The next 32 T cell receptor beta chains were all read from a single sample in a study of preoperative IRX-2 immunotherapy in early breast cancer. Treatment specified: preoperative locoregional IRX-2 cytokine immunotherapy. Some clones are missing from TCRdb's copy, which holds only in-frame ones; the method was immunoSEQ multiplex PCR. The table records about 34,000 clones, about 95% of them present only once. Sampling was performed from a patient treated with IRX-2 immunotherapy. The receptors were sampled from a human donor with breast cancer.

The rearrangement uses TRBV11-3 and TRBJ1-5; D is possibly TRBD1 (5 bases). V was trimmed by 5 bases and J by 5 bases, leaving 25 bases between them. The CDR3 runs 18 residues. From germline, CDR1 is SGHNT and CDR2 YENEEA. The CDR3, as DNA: TGTGCCAGCAGCCCGACGAGGACCCGGGACGCGAGGGATCAGCCCCAGCATTTT. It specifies CASSPTRTRDARDQPQHF.

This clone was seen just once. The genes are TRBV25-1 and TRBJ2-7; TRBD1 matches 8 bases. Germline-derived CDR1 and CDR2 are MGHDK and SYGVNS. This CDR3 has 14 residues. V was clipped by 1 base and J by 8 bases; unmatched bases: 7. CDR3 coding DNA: TGTGCCAGCAGTGAATTCAGGACAGGGAGTAAGCAGTACTTC. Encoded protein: CASSEFRTGSKQYF.

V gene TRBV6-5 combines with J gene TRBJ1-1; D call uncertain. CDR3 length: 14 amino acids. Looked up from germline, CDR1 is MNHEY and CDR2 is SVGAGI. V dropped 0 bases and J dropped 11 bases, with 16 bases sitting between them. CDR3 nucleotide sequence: TGTGCCAGCAGTTACTCCGCGGGCCTTCCGGGTGCTTTCTTT. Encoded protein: CASSYSAGLPGAFF.

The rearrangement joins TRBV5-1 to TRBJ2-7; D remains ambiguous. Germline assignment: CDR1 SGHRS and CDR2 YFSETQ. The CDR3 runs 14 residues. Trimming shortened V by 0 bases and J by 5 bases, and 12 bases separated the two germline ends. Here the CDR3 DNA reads TGCGCCAGCAGCTTGGACAGCCTGAAGGACGAGCAGTACTTC. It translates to CASSLDSLKDEQYF.

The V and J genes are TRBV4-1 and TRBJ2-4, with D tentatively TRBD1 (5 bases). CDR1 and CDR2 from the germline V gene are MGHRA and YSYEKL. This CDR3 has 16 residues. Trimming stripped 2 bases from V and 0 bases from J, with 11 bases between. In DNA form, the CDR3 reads TGCGCCAGCAGCCAAACCAGGGAACTAGCCAAAAACATTCAGTACTTC. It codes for CASSQTRELAKNIQYF.

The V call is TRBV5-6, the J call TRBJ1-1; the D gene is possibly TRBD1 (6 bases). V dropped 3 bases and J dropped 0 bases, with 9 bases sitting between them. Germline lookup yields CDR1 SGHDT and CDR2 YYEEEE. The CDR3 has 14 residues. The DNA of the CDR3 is TGTGCCAGCAGCTATGGACAGTTGAACACTGAAGCTTTCTTT. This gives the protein CASSYGQLNTEAFF.

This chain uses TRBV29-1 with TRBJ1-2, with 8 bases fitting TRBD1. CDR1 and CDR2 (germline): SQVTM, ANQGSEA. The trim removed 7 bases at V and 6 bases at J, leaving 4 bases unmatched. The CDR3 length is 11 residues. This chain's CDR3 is CSAGQGNGYTF. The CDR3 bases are TGCAGCGCCGGACAGGGCAATGGCTACACCTTC.

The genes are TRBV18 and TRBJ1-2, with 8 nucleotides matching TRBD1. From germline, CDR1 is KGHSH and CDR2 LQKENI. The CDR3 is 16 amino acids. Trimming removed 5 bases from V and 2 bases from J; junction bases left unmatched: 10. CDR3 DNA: TGTGCCAGCTCAGCCGGACAGGGCCAAGCCAACTATGGCTACACCTTC. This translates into CASSAGQGQANYGYTF.

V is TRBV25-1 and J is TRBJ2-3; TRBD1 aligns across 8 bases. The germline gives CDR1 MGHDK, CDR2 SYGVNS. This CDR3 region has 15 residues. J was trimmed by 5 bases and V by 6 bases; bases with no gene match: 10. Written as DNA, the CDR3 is TGTGCCAGCAGGGGATGGGACAGGTCTGGAGATACGCAGTATTTT. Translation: CASRGWDRSGDTQYF.

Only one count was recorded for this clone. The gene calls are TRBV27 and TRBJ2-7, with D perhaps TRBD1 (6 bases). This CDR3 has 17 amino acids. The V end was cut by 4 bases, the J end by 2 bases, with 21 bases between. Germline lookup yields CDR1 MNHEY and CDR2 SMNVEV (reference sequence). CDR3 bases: TGTGCCAGCAGTTCGGGGAACAGGGTTCCCAGGACCTACGAGCAGTACTTC. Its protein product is CASSSGNRVPRTYEQYF.

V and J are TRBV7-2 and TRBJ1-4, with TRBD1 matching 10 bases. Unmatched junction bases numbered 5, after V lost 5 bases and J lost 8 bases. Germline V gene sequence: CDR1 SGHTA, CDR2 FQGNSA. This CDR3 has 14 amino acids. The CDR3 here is CASSRDRGGEKLFF. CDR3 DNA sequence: TGTGCCAGCAGCCGGGACAGGGGTGGCGAAAAACTGTTTTTT.

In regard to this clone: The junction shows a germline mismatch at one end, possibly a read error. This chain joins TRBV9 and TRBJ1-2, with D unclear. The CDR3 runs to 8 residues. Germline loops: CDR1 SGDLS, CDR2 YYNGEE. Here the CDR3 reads CASSPNSF. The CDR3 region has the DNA TGTGCCAGCAGCCCCAATTCCTTC.

Written as DNA, the CDR3 is TGTGCCAGCAGAGGGTGGAGGAACATGAACACTGAAGCTTTCTTT. Encoded protein: CASRGWRNMNTEAFF. The rearrangement joins TRBV6-1 to TRBJ1-1; D is uncertain. Germline loops: CDR1 MNHNS, CDR2 SASEGT. The CDR3 runs to 15 residues. The V end was cut by 6 bases, the J end by 0 bases, with 14 bases between.

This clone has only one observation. CDR3 residues: CASSLGGTGLEQFF. DNA for the CDR3: TGTGCCAGCAGCTTAGGAGGGACAGGGCTTGAGCAGTTCTTC. The chain joins TRBV7-3 to TRBJ2-1; 9 nucleotides align to TRBD1. V trimming: 2 bases; J trimming: 9 bases; junction bases outside the gene matches: 5. Germline CDR1 and CDR2: SGHTA and FQGTGA. The length of the CDR3 is 14 residues.

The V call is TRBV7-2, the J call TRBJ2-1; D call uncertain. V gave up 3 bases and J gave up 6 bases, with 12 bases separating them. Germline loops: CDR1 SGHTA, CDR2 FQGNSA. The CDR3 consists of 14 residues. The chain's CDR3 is CASSFSQVRNEQFF. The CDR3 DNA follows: TGTGCCAGCAGCTTTAGCCAGGTCCGCAATGAGCAGTTCTTC.

CDR3 protein: CASSLTEYGYTF. DNA of the CDR3: TGTGCCAGCAGCTTGACCGAGTATGGCTACACCTTC. The chain combines TRBV5-6 with TRBJ1-2; D is unclear. The CDR3 totals 12 residues. Germline values: CDR1 SGHDT, CDR2 YYEEEE. V was shortened by 1 base and J by 5 bases, with 6 bases between the two germline ends.

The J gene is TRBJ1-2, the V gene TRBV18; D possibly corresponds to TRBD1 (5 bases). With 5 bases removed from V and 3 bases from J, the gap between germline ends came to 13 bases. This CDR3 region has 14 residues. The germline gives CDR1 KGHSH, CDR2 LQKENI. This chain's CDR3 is CASSGRGADYGYTF. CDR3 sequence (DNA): TGTGCCAGCTCAGGACGGGGCGCGGACTATGGCTACACCTTC.

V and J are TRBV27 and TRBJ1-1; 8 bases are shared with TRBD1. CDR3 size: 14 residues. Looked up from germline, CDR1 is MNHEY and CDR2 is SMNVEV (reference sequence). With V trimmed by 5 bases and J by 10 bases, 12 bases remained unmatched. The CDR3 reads CASSIGQGWRGAFF. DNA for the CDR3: TGTGCCAGCAGTATAGGACAGGGATGGAGAGGAGCTTTCTTT.

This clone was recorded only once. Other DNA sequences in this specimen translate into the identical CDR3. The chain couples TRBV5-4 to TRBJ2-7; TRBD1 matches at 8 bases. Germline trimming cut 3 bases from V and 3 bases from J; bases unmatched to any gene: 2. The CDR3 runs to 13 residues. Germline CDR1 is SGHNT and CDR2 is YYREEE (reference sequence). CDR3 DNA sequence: TGTGCCAGCAGCTCCGGACAGGGCTACGAGCAGTACTTC. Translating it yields CASSSGQGYEQYF.

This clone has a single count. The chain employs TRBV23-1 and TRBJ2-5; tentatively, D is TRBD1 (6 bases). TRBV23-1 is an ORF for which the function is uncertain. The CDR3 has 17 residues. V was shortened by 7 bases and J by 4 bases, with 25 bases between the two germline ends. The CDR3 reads CASKGWTDSLSGETQYF. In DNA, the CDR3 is TGCGCCAGCAAGGGTTGGACAGACAGCTTATCGGGAGAGACCCAGTACTTC.

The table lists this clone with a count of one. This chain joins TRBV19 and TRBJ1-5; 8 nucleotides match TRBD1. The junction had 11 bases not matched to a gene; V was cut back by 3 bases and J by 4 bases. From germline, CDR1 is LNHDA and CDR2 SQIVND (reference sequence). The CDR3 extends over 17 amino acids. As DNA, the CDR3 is TGTGCCAGTAGTATCTCCGGACAGGGTTTTTTTAATCAGCCCCAGCATTTT. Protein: CASSISGQGFFNQPQHF. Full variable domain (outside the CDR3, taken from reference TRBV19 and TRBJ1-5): DGGITQSPKYLFRKEGQNVTLSCEQNLNHDAMYWYRQDPGQGLRLIYYSQIVNDFQKGDIAEGYSVSREKKESFPLTVTSAQKNPTAFYLCASSISGQGFFNQPQHFGDGTRLSIL.

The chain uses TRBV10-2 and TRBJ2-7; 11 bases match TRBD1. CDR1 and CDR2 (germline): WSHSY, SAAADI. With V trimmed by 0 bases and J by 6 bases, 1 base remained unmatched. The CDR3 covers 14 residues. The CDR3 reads CASSESGTGGEQYF. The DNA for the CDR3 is TGCGCCAGCAGTGAGTCCGGGACAGGGGGCGAGCAGTACTTC.

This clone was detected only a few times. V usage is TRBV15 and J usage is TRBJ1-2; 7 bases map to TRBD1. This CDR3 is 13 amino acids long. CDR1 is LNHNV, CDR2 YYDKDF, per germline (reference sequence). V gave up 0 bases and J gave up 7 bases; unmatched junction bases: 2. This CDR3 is CATSREGQSGYTF. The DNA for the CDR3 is TGTGCCACCAGCAGAGAGGGACAGTCTGGCTACACCTTC. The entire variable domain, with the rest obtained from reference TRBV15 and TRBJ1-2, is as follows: DAMVIQNPRYQVTQFGKPVTLSCSQTLNHNVMYWYQQKSSQAPKLLFHYYDKDFNNEADTPDNFQSRRPNTSFCFLDIRSPGLGDTAMYLCATSREGQSGYTFGSGTRLTVV.

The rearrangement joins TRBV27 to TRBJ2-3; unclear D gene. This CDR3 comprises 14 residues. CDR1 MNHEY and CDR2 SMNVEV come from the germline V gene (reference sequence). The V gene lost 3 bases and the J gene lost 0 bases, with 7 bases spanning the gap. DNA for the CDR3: TGTGCCAGCAGTTTTGGGGTGAGCACAGATACGCAGTATTTT. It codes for CASSFGVSTDTQYF.

DNA for the CDR3: TGTGCCAGCAGCTCGGGACAGCTCGCGGGTGGCTACACCTTC. This translates into CASSSGQLAGGYTF. J is TRBJ1-2 and V is TRBV7-9; 7 positions match TRBD1. Germline lookup yields CDR1 SEHNR and CDR2 FQNEAQ (reference sequence). The trim removed 4 bases at V and 7 bases at J, leaving 9 bases unmatched. This CDR3 contains 14 residues.

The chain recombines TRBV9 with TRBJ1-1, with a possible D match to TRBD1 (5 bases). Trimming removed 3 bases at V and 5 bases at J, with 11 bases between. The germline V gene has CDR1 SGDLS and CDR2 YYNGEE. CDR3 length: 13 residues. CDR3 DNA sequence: TGTGCCAGCAGCGGTGACAGTGTTACTGAAGCTTTCTTT. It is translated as CASSGDSVTEAFF.

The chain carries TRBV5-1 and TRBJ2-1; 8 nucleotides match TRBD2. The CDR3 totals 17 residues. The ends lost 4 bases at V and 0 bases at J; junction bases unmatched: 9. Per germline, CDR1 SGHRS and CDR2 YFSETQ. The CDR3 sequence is CASSPKTSGLSYNEQFF. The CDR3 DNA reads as TGCGCCAGCAGCCCTAAAACTAGCGGACTCTCCTACAATGAGCAGTTCTTC.

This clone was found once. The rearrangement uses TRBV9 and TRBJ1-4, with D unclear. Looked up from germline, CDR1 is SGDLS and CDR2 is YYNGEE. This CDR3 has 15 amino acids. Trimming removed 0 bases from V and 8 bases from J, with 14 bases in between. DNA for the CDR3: TGTGCCAGCAGCGTAGAGGGAGCCTGGAAGGAAAAACTGTTTTTT. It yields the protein CASSVEGAWKEKLFF.

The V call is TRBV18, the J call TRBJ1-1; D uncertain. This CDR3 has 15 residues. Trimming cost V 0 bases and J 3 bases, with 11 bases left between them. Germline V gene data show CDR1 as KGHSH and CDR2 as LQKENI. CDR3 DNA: TGTGCCAGCTCACCACCTGGCATCGTTCACACTGAAGCTTTCTTT. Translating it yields CASSPPGIVHTEAFF.

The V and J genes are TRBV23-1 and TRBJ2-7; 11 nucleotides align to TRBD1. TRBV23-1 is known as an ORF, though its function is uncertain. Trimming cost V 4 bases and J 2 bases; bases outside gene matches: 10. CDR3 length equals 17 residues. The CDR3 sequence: CASSPDRGRVRPYEQYF. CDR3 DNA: TGCGCCAGCAGTCCGGACAGGGGGCGGGTTAGGCCCTACGAGCAGTACTTC.

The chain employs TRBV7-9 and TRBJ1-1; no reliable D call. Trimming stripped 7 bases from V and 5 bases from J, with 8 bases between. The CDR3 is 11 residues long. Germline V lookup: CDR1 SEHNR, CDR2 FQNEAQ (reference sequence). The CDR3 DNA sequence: TGTGCCAGCACCTCGGGGACTGAAGCTTTCTTT. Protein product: CASTSGTEAFF. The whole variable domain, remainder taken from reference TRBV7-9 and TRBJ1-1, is DTGVSQNPRHKITKRGQNVTFRCDPISEHNRLYWYRQTLGQGPEFLTYFQNEAQLEKSRLLSDRFSAERPKGSFSTLEIQRTEQGDSAMYLCASTSGTEAFFGQGTRLTVV.

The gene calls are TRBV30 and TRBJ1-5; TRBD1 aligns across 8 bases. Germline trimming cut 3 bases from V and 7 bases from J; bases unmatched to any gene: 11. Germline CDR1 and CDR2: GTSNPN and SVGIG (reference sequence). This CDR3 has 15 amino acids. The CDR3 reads CAWSLTGGINQPQHF. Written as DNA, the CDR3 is TGTGCCTGGAGCCTAACAGGGGGTATAAACCAGCCCCAGCATTTT.